This T cell receptor beta chain derives from a study of T cell repertoires in cytomegalovirus infection (dated by TCRdb to between 2018 and 2021). Describing the broader study: Alongside well-studied HLA-B-restricted epitopes, the peptide stimulations were aimed at recently identified HLA-C-restricted CMV epitopes, whose presentation resists viral immunomodulation. Because public TCR beta signatures pointed to carriage of CMV infection together with the matching HLA type, the HLA type of each donor mattered for the analysis.

What the authors observed across the whole study: Carriers of CMV infection plus the relevant HLA type were discriminated by the cumulative frequency of public TCR beta family members in the study cohort and in an independent roughly 340-donor cohort. In the ex vivo response, HLA-C-restricted CMV-specific TCR beta clonotypes were dominant, and in two of eight donors the single most frequent clonotype came from this HLA-C-restricted group.

This clonotype has more than one count but fewer than ten. The antigen it recognizes is unknown. One base away there is no much larger clone; base qualities are not given. The instrument was an Illumina HiSeq 1500. TCRdb reprocessing: public reads trimmed at Q25 with fastp, clones called with MiXCR, in-frame beta chains kept. Rows are unified per CDR3 protein, each entry keeping the most common DNA and genes. The sample table records hundreds of thousands of distinct CDR3 sequences; roughly 33% of these occur just once. The top ten clones comprise about an eighth of the sample. V and J are trimmed by 4 bases and 3 bases, and the gene matches miss 6 bases of the junction. Its CDR3 holds 16 amino acids, cysteine through phenylalanine. Of all the DNA, just the CDR3 is kept, 48 bases in frame from base 1. For CDR1 and CDR2, the germline V gene lists MNHEY and SVGEGT. The intended sense of this specimen's treatment or condition label: in vitro stimulation with specific CMV peptide epitopes to enrich CMV-specific T cells.

The origin of this receptor is a human donor in good health (CMV status not recorded). Some clones in this sample may be carry-over from other donors' samples. Recombination linked TRBV6-2 or TRBV6-3 to TRBJ2-3, with 11 bases aligning to TRBD2. The sample was cultured CD8+ T cells from PBMCs, taken from culture after CMV antigen stimulation. CDR3 reads: CASSSKLAGVTDTQYF. The DNA sequence is as follows: TGTGCCAGCAGTTCTAAACTAGCGGGGGTTACAGATACGCAGTATTTT.